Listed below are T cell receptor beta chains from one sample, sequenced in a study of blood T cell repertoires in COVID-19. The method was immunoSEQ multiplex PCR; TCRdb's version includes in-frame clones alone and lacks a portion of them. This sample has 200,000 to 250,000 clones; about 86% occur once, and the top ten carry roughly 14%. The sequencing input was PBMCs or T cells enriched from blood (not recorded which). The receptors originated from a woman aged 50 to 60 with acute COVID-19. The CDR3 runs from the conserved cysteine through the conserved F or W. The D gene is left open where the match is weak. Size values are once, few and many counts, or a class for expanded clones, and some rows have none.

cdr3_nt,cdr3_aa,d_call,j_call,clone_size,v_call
TGTGCCATCAGTGTAAGAACTGATTCCTACGAGCAGTACTTC,CAISVRTDSYEQYF,.,TRBJ2-7,.,TRBV10-3
TGTGCCAGCAGCTCCCCGGGACTAGCAAAGGCCGGGGAGCTGTTTTTT,CASSSPGLAKAGELFF,TRBD2,TRBJ2-2,.,TRBV7-9
TGTGCCAGCAGTAATGCCAGGACAGAGAATGAAAAACTGTTTTTT,CASSNARTENEKLFF,.,TRBJ1-4,.,TRBV7-9
TGTGCCAGCAGTGAATGGAGCGGGGGTTTAGACTATGGCTACACCTTC,CASSEWSGGLDYGYTF,.,TRBJ1-2,.,TRBV2
TGTGCCAGCAGTACAGGGGGAGGTCAGCCCCAGCATTTT,CASSTGGGQPQHF,TRBD1,TRBJ1-5,.,TRBV28
TGTGCCAGCAGTCGCCGGGACAGGGGAGATGAAAAACTGTTTTTT,CASSRRDRGDEKLFF,TRBD1,TRBJ1-4,.,TRBV6-5
TGTGCCACCAGCAGAGACAGGGTTAATTCACCCCTCCACTTT,CATSRDRVNSPLHF,.,TRBJ1-6,.,TRBV15
TGTGCCAGCAGTTTCATCTCCGGGACAGATACGCAGTATTTT,CASSFISGTDTQYF,.,TRBJ2-3,once,TRBV28
TGTGCCAGCAGTTTACCCTCGGGTTTATACGGGCCCCAGCATTTT,CASSLPSGLYGPQHF,.,TRBJ1-5,.,TRBV28
TGTGCCAGCCTTGCGGGCGGGGCGAACACCGGGGAGCTGTTTTTT,CASLAGGANTGELFF,.,TRBJ2-2,.,TRBV19
TGTGCCAGTAGTAGGGACAGGAATAACTATGGCTACACCTTC,CASSRDRNNYGYTF,TRBD1,TRBJ1-2,.,TRBV19
TGTGCCAGCAGTTTAGGGCTAGCGGGAACGGAGGGGAATGAGCAGTTCTTC,CASSLGLAGTEGNEQFF,TRBD2,TRBJ2-1,.,TRBV27
TGCAGCGTGATTCCCGGGACAGGGTCCTATGGCTACACCTTC,CSVIPGTGSYGYTF,TRBD1,TRBJ1-2,.,TRBV29-1
TGTGCCAGCAGCTTAGTGGGCACTGGAAACACCATATATTTT,CASSLVGTGNTIYF,.,TRBJ1-3,.,TRBV7-9
TGTGCCAGCAGCCAATATGGGGGAGGCCGGTACGAGCAGTACTTC,CASSQYGGGRYEQYF,.,TRBJ2-7,.,TRBV3-1/TRBV3-2
TGTGCCAGCAGTTACTCGACACAGGGGAGCTACGAGCAGTACTTC,CASSYSTQGSYEQYF,TRBD1,TRBJ2-7,.,TRBV6-5
TGTGCCACCAGCAGAGATCTGGGCGGGAGGGCCGGCAATGAGCAGTTCTTC,CATSRDLGGRAGNEQFF,TRBD2,TRBJ2-1,.,TRBV15
TGTGCCAGCAGCTACTCCCAAGAGACCCAGTACTTC,CASSYSQETQYF,.,TRBJ2-5,.,TRBV7-9
TGTGCCAGCAGCTTAGTTGGGCAAAAGACTGAAGCTTTCTTT,CASSLVGQKTEAFF,.,TRBJ1-1,.,TRBV7-2
TGTGCCAGCAGCTTTGACTTTCCAGATACGCAGTATTTT,CASSFDFPDTQYF,.,TRBJ2-3,many,TRBV5-6
TGTGCCAGCTCGCCTAACAGGGACCCATCCAATTCACCCCTCCACTTT,CASSPNRDPSNSPLHF,.,TRBJ1-6,.,TRBV18
TGTGCCAGCAGCCCGCTCCCTGGTCAGGGGGCCGGCTACACCTTC,CASSPLPGQGAGYTF,TRBD1,TRBJ1-2,few,TRBV11-2
TGTGCCAGCAGCTCCGGGTTTGGCCGGGAGGTAAATATCGATGAGCAGTTCTTC,CASSSGFGREVNIDEQFF,TRBD2,TRBJ2-1,.,TRBV11-2
TGTGCCAGCAGCCTCGGACAGGGCTCCTACAATGAGCAGTTCTTC,CASSLGQGSYNEQFF,TRBD1,TRBJ2-1,.,TRBV7-3
TGTGCCAGTAGTATCCCGGGGGGGGTCTCGAAGACCCAGTACTTC,CASSIPGGVSKTQYF,TRBD2,TRBJ2-5,.,TRBV19
TGTGCCAGCAGTTTCTCTGACAGATTTCCCCTTTCACGCTACGAGCAGTACTTC,CASSFSDRFPLSRYEQYF,.,TRBJ2-7,.,TRBV6-2/TRBV6-3
TGTGCCAGCAGTCAACGTAGGACAGGGGTCGGAAACACCATATATTTT,CASSQRRTGVGNTIYF,TRBD1,TRBJ1-3,.,TRBV28
TGTGCCAGCAGTTTAACAGCAGTAAACACTGAAGCTTTCTTT,CASSLTAVNTEAFF,.,TRBJ1-1,.,TRBV28
TGTGCCAGCAGCCTATACCGGGACACTTTATCCTACGAGCAGTACTTC,CASSLYRDTLSYEQYF,.,TRBJ2-7,.,TRBV11-1
TGTGCCAGCAGCTTTAGATACTCTGGGGCCAACGTCCTGACTTTC,CASSFRYSGANVLTF,.,TRBJ2-6,.,TRBV7-9
TGTGCCAGCAGTGAGCAAGACATCAGCTCCTACGAGCAGTACTTC,CASSEQDISSYEQYF,.,TRBJ2-7,.,TRBV6-1
TGTGCCAGCAGCTTAGGGAGGGGTCCCCACGAGCAGTACTTC,CASSLGRGPHEQYF,.,TRBJ2-7,.,TRBV7-2
TGTGCCAGCAGCTTTGCGGGGCCAGAGACCCAGTACTTC,CASSFAGPETQYF,.,TRBJ2-5,.,TRBV28
TGTGCCAGCAGTGCCAGGACTAGCGAAGAGACCCAGTACTTC,CASSARTSEETQYF,TRBD2,TRBJ2-5,.,TRBV2
TGTGCCAGCAGTCCCCAGGGGGACGAGCAGTACTTC,CASSPQGDEQYF,TRBD1,TRBJ2-7,.,TRBV27
TGTGCCAGCAGCGCCGGACTAGCAGTTAGTAATGAGCAGTTCTTC,CASSAGLAVSNEQFF,TRBD2,TRBJ2-1,.,TRBV7-8
TGTGCCTGGAGCTTAGGGGTGAACACTGAAGCTTTCTTT,CAWSLGVNTEAFF,.,TRBJ1-1,once,TRBV30
TGTGCCAGCAGTGCTAGACAGGCTTATAATGAGCAGTTCTTC,CASSARQAYNEQFF,.,TRBJ2-1,.,TRBV2
TGTGCCAGCAGCTTCGGACAGGGCAAGGGCTCCTACGAGCAGTACTTC,CASSFGQGKGSYEQYF,TRBD1,TRBJ2-7,.,TRBV5-6
TGTGCCAGCAGCCCAAGCCCGGGGGAGGCCGGGGAGCTGTTTTTT,CASSPSPGEAGELFF,.,TRBJ2-2,.,TRBV7-6
TGTGCCAGCAGTGCTAGGGACAGGAGGATGAACAATGAGCAGTTCTTC,CASSARDRRMNNEQFF,TRBD1,TRBJ2-1,.,TRBV2
TGTGCCAGCAGCCTTTCCCCAACAGGGCGGGCAGACTATGGCTACACCTTC,CASSLSPTGRADYGYTF,.,TRBJ1-2,.,TRBV27
TGTGCCAGCTCATCCGGTGCACTAGCGGGAAATGAGCAGTTCTTC,CASSSGALAGNEQFF,TRBD2,TRBJ2-1,.,TRBV18
TGTGCCAGCAGCATCCATCTGACAGGGGAGTATGGCTACACCTTC,CASSIHLTGEYGYTF,TRBD1,TRBJ1-2,.,TRBV5-4
TGCGCCAGCAGCGGACCCCTAACGGGAGAAAAACTGTTTTTT,CASSGPLTGEKLFF,.,TRBJ1-4,.,TRBV5-1
TGTGCCAGCAGTCACGGACAGGGCACCAAAAACATTCAGTACTTC,CASSHGQGTKNIQYF,TRBD1,TRBJ2-4,.,TRBV28
TGTGCCAGCAGCTTAAACGGGAACACCGGGGAGCTGTTTTTT,CASSLNGNTGELFF,.,TRBJ2-2,.,TRBV7-6
TGCGCCAGCAGCTGGGGTCTAGCGGGAGGCGTCTCCTACGAGCAGTACTTC,CASSWGLAGGVSYEQYF,TRBD2,TRBJ2-7,.,TRBV5-1